A single sample gave rise to the 2 T cell receptor beta chains below, sequenced in a study of blood T cell repertoires in COVID-19. Assay: immunoSEQ multiplex PCR; the TCRdb copy retains only in-frame clones and omits some. There are 150,000 to 200,000 clones in the sample; 70% to 90% occur only once, and less than 5.5% lies in the top ten. What was sequenced was peripheral blood. Source of these receptors: a human donor in a cohort sampled during active COVID-19.

The chain couples TRBV7-3 to TRBJ1-2; 10 bases align to TRBD1. The CDR3 sequence is 13 residues long. Germline V CDR1 and CDR2: SGHTA, FQGTGA. J was trimmed by 7 bases and V by 5 bases; bases with no gene match: 4. CDR3 nucleotides: TGTGCCAGCAGCAAAGGACAGGGGGTTGGCTACACCTTC. It is translated as CASSKGQGVGYTF. Full variable domain (outside the CDR3, taken from reference TRBV7-3 and TRBJ1-2): GAGVSQTPSNKVTEKGKYVELRCDPISGHTALYWYRQSLGQGPEFLIYFQGTGAADDSGLPNDRFFAVRPEGSVSTLKIQRTERGDSAVYLCASSKGQGVGYTFGSGTRLTVV.

Concerning this clone itself: At one end, the junction sequence differs from germline, possibly due to a read error. The rearrangement joins TRBV19 to TRBJ1-5; 9 nucleotides line up with TRBD1. Germline V lookup: CDR1 LNHDA, CDR2 SQIVND (reference sequence). The CDR3 contains 15 residues. The CDR3 is CASSISGQGKQPQHF. CDR3 nucleotide sequence: TGTGCCAGTAGTATTTCGGGACAGGGCAAGCAGCCCCAGCATTTT.